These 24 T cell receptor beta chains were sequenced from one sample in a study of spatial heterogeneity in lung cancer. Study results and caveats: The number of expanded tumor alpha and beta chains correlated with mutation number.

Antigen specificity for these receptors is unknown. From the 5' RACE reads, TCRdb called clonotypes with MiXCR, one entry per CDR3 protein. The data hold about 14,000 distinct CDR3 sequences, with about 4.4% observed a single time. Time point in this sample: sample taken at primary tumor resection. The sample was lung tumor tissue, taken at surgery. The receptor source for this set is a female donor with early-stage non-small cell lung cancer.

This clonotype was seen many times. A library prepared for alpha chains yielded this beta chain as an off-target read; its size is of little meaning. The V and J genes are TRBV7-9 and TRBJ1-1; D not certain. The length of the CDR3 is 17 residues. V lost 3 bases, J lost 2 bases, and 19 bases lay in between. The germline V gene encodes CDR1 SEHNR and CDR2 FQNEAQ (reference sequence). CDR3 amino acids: CASSFLLVGRVNTEAFF. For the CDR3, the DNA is TGTGCCAGCAGCTTCTTATTAGTCGGCAGAGTTAACACTGAAGCTTTCTTT.

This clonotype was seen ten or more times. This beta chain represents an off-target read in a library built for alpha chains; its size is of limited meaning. CDR3 sequence (DNA): TGTGCCAGCAGCCAACACCTTATGACGGATACCGGGGAGCTGTTTTTT. Protein product: CASSQHLMTDTGELFF. The V and J genes are TRBV3-1 and TRBJ2-2; D gene uncertain. Trimming left V 2 bases short and J 5 bases short, with 15 bases between. Germline-derived CDR1 and CDR2 are LGHDT and YNNKEL (reference sequence). The CDR3 sequence is 16 residues long. Full variable domain (remainder filled in from reference TRBV3-1 and TRBJ2-2): DTAVSQTPKYLVTQMGNDKSIKCEQNLGHDTMYWYKQDSKKFLKIMFSYNNKELIINETVPNRFSPKSPDKAHLNLHINSLELGDSAVYFCASSQHLMTDTGELFFGEGSRLTVL.

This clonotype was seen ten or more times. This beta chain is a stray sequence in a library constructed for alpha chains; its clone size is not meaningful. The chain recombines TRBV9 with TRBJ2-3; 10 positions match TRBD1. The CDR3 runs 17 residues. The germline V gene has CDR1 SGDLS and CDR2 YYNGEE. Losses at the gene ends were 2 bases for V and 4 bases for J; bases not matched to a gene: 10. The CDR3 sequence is CASSVLPRQGAADTQYF. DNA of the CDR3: TGTGCCAGCAGCGTTCTACCTCGACAGGGGGCGGCAGATACGCAGTATTTT.

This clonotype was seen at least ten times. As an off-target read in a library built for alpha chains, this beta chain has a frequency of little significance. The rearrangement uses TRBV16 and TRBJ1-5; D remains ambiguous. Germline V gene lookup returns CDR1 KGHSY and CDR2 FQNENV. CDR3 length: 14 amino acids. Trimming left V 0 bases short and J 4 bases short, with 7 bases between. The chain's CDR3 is CASSQSNVNQPQHF. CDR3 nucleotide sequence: TGTGCCAGCAGCCAATCAAACGTAAATCAGCCCCAGCATTTT. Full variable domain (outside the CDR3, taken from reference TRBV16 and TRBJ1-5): GEEVAQTPKHLVRGEGQKAKLYCAPIKGHSYVFWYQQVLKNEFKFLISFQNENVFDETGMPKERFSAKCLPNSPCSLEIQATKLEDSAVYFCASSQSNVNQPQHFGDGTRLSIL.

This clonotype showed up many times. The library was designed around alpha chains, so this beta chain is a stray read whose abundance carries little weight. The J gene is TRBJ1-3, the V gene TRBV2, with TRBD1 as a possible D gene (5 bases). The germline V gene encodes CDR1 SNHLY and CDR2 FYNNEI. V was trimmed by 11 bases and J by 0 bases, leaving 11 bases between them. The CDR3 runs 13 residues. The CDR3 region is CAPARDSGNTIYF. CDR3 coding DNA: TGTGCCCCCGCCAGGGACTCTGGAAACACCATATATTTT.

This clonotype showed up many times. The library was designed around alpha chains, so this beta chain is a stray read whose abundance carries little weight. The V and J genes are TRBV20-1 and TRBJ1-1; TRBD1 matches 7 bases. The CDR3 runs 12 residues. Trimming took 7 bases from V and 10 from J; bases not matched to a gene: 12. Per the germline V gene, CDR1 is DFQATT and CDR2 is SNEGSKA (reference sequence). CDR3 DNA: TGCAGTGACCTTCAAACAGGGGTAGGAGCTTTCTTT. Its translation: CSDLQTGVGAFF.

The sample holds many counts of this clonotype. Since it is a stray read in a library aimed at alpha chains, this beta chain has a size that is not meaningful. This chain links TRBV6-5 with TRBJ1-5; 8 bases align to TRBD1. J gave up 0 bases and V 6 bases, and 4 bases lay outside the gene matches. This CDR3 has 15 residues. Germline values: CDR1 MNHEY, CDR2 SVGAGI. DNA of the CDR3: TGTGCCAGCAGGGGGGACAGGTATAGCAATCAGCCCCAGCATTTT. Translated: CASRGDRYSNQPQHF.

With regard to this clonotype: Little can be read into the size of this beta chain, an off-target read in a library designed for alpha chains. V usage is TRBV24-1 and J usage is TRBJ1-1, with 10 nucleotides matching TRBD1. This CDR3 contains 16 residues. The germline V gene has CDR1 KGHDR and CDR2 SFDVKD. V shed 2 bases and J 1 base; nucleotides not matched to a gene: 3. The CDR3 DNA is TGTGCCACCAGTGATTCCCGACAGGGGGCGAACACTGAAGCTTTCTTT. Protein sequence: CATSDSRQGANTEAFF.

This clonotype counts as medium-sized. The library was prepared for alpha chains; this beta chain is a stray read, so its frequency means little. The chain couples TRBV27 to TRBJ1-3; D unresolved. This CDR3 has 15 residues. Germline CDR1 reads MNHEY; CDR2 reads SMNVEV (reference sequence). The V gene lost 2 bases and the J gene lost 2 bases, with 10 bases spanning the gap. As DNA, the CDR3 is TGTGCCAGCAGTTTAAGAGGGTTCGCTGGAAACACCATATATTTT. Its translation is CASSLRGFAGNTIYF.

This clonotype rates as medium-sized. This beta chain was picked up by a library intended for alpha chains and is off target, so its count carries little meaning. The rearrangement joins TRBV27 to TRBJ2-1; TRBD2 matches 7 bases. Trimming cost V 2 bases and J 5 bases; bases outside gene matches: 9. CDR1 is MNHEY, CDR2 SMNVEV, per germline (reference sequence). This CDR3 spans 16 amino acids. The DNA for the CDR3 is TGTGCCAGCAGTTTAACCGCAACTGGGGGGGACAATGAGCAGTTCTTC. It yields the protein CASSLTATGGDNEQFF.

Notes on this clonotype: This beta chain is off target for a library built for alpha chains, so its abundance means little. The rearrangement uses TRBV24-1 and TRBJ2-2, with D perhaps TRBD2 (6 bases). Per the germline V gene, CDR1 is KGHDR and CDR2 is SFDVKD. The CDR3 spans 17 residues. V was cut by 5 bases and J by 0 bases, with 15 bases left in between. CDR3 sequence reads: CATSAGRGTTNTGELFF. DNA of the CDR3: TGTGCCACCAGTGCCGGGAGAGGGACCACGAACACCGGGGAGCTGTTTTTT.

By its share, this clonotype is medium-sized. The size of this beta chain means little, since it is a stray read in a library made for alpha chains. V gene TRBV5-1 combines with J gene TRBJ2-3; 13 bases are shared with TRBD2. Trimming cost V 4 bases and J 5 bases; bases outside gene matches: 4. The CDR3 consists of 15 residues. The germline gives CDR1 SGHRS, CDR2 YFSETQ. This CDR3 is CASSPWTSGGDTQYF. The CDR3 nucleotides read TGCGCCAGCAGCCCATGGACTAGCGGGGGAGATACGCAGTATTTT.

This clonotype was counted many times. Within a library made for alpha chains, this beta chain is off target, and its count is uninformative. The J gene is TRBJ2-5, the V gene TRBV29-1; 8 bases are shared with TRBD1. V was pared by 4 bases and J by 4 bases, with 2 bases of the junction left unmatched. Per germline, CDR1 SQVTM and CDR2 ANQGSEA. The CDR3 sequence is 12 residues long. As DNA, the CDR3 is TGCAGCGTTGGCGGACAGGGAGAGACCCAGTACTTC. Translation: CSVGGQGETQYF. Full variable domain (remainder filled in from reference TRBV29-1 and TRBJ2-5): SAVISQKPSRDICQRGTSLTIQCQVDSQVTMMFWYRQQPGQSLTLIATANQGSEATYESGFVIDKFPISRPNLTFSTLTVSNMSPEDSSIYLCSVGGQGETQYFGPGTRLLVL.

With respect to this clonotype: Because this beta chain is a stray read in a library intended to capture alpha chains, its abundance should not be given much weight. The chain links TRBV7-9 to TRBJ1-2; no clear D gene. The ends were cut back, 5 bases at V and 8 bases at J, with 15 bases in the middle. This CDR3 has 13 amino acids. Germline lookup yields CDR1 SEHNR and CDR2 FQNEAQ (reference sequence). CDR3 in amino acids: CASSLVGQGGYTF. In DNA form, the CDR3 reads TGTGCCAGCAGCCTAGTCGGGCAAGGCGGCTACACCTTC.

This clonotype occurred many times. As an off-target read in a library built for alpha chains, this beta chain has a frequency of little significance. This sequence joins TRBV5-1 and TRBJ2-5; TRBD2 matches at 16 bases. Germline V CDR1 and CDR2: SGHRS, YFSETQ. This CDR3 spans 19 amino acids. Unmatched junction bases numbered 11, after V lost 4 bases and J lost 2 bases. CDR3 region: CASSTVPGLAGGRQETQYF. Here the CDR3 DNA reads TGCGCCAGCAGCACCGTCCCGGGACTAGCGGGGGGGCGACAAGAGACCCAGTACTTC.

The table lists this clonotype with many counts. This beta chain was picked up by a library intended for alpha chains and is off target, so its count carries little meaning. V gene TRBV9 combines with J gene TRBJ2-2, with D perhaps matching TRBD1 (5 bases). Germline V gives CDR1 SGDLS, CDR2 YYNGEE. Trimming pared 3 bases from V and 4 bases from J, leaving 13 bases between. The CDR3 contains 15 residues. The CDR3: CASSARGSATGELFF. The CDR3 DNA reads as TGTGCCAGCAGCGCTAGGGGATCTGCCACCGGGGAGCTGTTTTTT. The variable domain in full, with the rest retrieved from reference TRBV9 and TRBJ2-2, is DSGVTQTPKHLITATGQRVTLRCSPRSGDLSVYWYQQSLDQGLQFLIQYYNGEERAKGNILERFSAQQFPDLHSELNLSSLELGDSALYFCASSARGSATGELFFGEGSRLTVL.

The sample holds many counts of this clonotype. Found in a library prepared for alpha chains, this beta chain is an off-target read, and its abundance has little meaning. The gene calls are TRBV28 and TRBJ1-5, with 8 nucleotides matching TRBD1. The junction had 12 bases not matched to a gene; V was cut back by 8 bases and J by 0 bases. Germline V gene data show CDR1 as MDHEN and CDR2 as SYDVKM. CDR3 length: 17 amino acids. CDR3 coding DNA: TGTGCCAGCGGCCCCAGGGGGCGACCTTATAGCAATCAGCCCCAGCATTTT. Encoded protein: CASGPRGRPYSNQPQHF.

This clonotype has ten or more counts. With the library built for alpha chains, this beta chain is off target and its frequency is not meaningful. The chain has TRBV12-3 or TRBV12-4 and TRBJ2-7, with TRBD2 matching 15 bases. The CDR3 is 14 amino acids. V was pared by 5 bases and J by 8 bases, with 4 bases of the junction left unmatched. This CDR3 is CASSLGTSGGKQYF. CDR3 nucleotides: TGTGCCAGCAGTCTTGGGACTAGCGGGGGGAAGCAGTACTTC.

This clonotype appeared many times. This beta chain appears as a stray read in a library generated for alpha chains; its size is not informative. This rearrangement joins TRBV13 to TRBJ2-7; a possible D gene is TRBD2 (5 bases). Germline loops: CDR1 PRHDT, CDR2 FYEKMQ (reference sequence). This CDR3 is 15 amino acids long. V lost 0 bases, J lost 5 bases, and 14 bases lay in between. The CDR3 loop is CASSLGQGFGDEQYF. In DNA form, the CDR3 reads TGTGCCAGCAGCTTAGGACAAGGCTTCGGGGACGAGCAGTACTTC.

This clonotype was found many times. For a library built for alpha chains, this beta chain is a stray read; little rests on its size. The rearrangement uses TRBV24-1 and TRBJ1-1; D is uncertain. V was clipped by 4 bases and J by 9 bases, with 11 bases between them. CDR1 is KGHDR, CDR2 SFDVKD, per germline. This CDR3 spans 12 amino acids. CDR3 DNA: TGTGCCACCAGTGACTTGGACGGGAAAGCTTTCTTT. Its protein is CATSDLDGKAFF.

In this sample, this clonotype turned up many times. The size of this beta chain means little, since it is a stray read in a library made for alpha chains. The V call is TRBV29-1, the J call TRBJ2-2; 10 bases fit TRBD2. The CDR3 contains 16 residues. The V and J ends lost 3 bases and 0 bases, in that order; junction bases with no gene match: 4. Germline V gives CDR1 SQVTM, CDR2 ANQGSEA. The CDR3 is CSVEGLAGANTGELFF. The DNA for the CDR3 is TGCAGCGTTGAGGGTCTAGCGGGGGCGAACACCGGGGAGCTGTTTTTT.

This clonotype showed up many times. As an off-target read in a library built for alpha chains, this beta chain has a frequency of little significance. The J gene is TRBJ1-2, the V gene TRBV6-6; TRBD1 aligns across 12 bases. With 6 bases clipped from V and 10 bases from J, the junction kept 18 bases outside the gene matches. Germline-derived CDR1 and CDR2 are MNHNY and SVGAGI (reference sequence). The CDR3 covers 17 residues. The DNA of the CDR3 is TGTGCCAGCAGGGACACAGAGGGAGGGGGACAGGGGGCTGACTACACCTTC. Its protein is CASRDTEGGGQGADYTF.

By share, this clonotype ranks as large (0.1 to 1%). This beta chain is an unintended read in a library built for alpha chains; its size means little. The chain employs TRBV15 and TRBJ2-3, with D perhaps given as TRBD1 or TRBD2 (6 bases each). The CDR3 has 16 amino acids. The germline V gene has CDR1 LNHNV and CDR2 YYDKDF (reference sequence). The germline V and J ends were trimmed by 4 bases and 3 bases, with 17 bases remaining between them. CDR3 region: CATSTQRVGGTDTQYF. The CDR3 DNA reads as TGTGCCACCAGCACCCAGAGAGTAGGGGGGACAGATACGCAGTATTTT.

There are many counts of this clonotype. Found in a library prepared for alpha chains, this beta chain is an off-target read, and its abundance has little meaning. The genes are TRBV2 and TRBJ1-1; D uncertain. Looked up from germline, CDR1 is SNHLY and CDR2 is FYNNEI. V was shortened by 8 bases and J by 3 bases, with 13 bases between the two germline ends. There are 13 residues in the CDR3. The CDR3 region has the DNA TGTGCCAGCGGTTCCCAGTGGGACACTGAAGCTTTCTTT. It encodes CASGSQWDTEAFF.